A selection of T cell receptor beta chains follows, all from one sample in a study of blood T cells in healthy people across ages. TCRdb re-derived calls from the 5' RACE reads in MiXCR, one entry per CDR3 protein. The sample contains approximately 790,000 distinct CDR3 sequences, less than 80% of which appear only once. Sequenced: blood. All receptors come from a man under 40 in good health. Both conserved end residues are part of each CDR3. D genes are given only for firm matches. The size of a clone is reported for some rows only, either as once, few or many, or as a class for expanded clones.

TRBJ2-2,few,TRBV5-4,TRBD2,CASSPVRGGAVGGELFF,TGTGCCAGCAGCCCAGTACGCGGGGGGGCGGTTGGCGGGGAGCTGTTTTTT
TRBJ2-7,-,TRBV20-1,TRBD1,CSADSAGTGGYYEQYF,TGCAGTGCGGACAGCGCAGGGACAGGGGGATACTACGAGCAGTACTTC
TRBJ2-5,-,TRBV6-2/TRBV6-3,-,CAVKQETQYF,TGTGCCGTAAAGCAGGAGACCCAGTACTTC
TRBJ2-3,-,TRBV3-1,-,CASSPSGSRADTRYF,TGTGCCAGCAGCCCGTCGGGATCCCGGGCAGATACGCGGTATTTT
TRBJ1-5,-,TRBV12-3/TRBV12-4,-,CASSFRDRERTQPQHF,TGTGCCAGCAGTTTCCGGGACCGCGAACGGACTCAGCCCCAGCATTTT
TRBJ2-1,few,TRBV7-2,TRBD2,CASSSGLAGGWDEQFF,TGTGCCAGCAGCTCGGGACTAGCGGGGGGATGGGATGAGCAGTTCTTC
TRBJ2-1,-,TRBV2,-,CASSKTGGPYNEQFF,TGTGCCAGCAGTAAGACAGGTGGGCCCTACAATGAGCAGTTCTTC
TRBJ2-3,-,TRBV6-5,TRBD2,CASRLAGAQDTQYF,TGTGCCAGCAGATTAGCGGGGGCACAGGATACGCAGTATTTT
TRBJ1-1,few,TRBV20-1,-,CSVQNMNTEAFF,TGCAGTGTCCAGAACATGAACACTGAAGCTTTCTTT
TRBJ2-7,-,TRBV20-1,-,CSAASQGNEQYF,TGCAGTGCCGCCTCCCAGGGGAACGAGCAGTACTTC
TRBJ2-5,-,TRBV7-9,TRBD2,CASSSESIASGVETQYF,TGTGCCAGCAGCTCCGAATCCATAGCTAGCGGGGTAGAGACCCAGTACTTC
TRBJ2-5,few,TRBV7-9,-,CASSSRLVLETQYF,TGTGCCAGCAGTTCTAGACTAGTCCTAGAGACCCAGTACTTC
TRBJ2-7,-,TRBV6-1,TRBD1,CASSWTGTPYEQYF,TGTGCCAGCAGTTGGACAGGGACGCCCTACGAGCAGTACTTC
TRBJ2-1,-,TRBV15,TRBD2,CATSREWRGNYNEQFF,TGTGCCACCAGCAGAGAGTGGCGGGGGAATTACAATGAGCAGTTCTTC
TRBJ2-3,-,TRBV29-1,-,CSVGVGTDTQYF,TGCAGCGTGGGGGTGGGCACAGATACGCAGTATTTT
TRBJ2-5,-,TRBV20-1,-,CSAVTVSIGHHYETQYF,TGCAGTGCCGTCACTGTTTCCATAGGACACCACTACGAGACCCAGTACTTC